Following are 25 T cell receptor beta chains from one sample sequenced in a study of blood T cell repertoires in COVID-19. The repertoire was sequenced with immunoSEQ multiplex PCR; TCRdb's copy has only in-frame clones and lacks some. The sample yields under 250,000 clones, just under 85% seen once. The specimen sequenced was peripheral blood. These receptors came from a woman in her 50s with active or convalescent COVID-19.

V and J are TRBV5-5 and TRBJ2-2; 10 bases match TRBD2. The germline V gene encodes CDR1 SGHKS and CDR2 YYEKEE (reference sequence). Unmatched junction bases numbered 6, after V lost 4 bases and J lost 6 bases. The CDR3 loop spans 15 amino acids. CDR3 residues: CASSLLAGVPGELFF. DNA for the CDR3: TGTGCCAGCAGCCTTCTAGCGGGAGTCCCCGGGGAGCTGTTTTTT.

CDR3 sequence: CASSFGGRGETQYF. The CDR3 nucleotides are TGTGCCAGCAGTTTCGGTGGCAGGGGAGAGACCCAGTACTTC. The chain links TRBV27 to TRBJ2-5; D is perhaps TRBD1 (6 bases). V shed 3 bases and J shed 4 bases, with 12 bases lying between them. The CDR3 length is 14 residues. Germline values: CDR1 MNHEY, CDR2 SMNVEV (reference sequence).

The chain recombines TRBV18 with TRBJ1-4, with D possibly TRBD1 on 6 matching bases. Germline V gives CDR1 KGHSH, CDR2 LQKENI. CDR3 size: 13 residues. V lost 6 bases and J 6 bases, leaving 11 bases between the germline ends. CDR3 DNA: TGTGCCAGCTCCCGGACAGAGGATGAAAAACTGTTTTTT. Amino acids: CASSRTEDEKLFF.

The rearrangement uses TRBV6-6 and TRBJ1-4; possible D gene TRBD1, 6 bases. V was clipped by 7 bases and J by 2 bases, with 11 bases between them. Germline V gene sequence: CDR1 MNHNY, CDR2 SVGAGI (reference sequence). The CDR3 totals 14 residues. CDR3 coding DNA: TGTGCCAGCAACCAGGGGAAGACTAATGAAAAACTGTTTTTT. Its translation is CASNQGKTNEKLFF.

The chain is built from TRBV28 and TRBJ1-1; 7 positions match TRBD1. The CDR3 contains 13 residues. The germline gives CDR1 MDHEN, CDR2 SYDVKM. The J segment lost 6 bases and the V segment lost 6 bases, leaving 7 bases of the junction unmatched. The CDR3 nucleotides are TGTGCCAGCAGCCAGAATGACAGGGCTGAAGCTTTCTTT. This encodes CASSQNDRAEAFF.

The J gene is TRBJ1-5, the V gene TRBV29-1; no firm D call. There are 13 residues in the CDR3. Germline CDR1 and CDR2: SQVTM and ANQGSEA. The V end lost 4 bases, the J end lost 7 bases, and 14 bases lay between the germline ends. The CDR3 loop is CSVGGGVRQPQHF. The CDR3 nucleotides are TGCAGCGTTGGCGGAGGAGTTAGGCAGCCCCAGCATTTT.

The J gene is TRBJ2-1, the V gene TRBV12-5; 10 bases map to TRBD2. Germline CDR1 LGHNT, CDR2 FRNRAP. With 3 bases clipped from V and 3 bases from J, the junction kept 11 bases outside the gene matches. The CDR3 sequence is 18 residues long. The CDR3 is CASGFLGASGSLYNEQFF. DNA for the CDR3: TGTGCTAGTGGTTTTTTGGGGGCTAGCGGGAGCCTCTACAATGAGCAGTTCTTC.

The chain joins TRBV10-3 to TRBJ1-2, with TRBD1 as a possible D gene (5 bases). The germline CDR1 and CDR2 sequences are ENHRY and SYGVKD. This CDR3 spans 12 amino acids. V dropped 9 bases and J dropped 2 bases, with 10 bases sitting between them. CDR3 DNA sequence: TGTGCCATTTCACAGGTGAACTATGGCTACACCTTC. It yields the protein CAISQVNYGYTF.

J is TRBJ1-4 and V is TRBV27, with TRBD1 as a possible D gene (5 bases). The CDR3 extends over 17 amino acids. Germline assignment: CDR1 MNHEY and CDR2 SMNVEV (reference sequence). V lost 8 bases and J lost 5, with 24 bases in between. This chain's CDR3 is CASPRAESRARNEKLFF. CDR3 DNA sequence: TGTGCCAGCCCTAGGGCGGAGTCCAGGGCCCGGAATGAAAAACTGTTTTTT. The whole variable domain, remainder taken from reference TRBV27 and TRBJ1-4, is EAQVTQNPRYLITVTGKKLTVTCSQNMNHEYMSWYRQDPGLGLRQIYYSMNVEVTDKGDVPEGYKVSRKEKRNFPLILESPSPNQTSLYFCASPRAESRARNEKLFFGSGTQLSVL.

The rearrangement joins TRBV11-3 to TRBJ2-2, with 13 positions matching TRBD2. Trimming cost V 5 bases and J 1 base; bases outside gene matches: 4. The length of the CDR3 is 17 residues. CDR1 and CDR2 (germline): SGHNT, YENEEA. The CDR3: CASSARLAGGNTGELFF. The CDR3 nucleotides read TGTGCCAGCAGCGCCCGACTAGCGGGGGGGAACACCGGGGAGCTGTTTTTT. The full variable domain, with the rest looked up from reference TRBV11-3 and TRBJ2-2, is EAGVVQSPRYKIIEKKQPVAFWCNPISGHNTLYWYLQNLGQGPELLIRYENEEAVDDSQLPKDRFSAERLKGVDSTLKIQPAELGDSAVYLCASSARLAGGNTGELFFGEGSRLTVL.

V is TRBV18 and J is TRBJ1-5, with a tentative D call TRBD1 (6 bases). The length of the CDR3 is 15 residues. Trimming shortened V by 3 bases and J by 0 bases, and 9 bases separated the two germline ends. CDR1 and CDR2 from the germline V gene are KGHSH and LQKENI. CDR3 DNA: TGTGCCAGCTCACCTCCACAGGGTAGCAATCAGCCCCAGCATTTT. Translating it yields CASSPPQGSNQPQHF.

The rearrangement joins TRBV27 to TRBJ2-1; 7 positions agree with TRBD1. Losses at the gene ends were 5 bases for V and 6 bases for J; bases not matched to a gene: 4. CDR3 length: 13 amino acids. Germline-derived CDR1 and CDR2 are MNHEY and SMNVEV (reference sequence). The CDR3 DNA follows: TGTGCCAGCAGTACGGGACAGTTCAATGAGCAGTTCTTC. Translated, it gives CASSTGQFNEQFF.

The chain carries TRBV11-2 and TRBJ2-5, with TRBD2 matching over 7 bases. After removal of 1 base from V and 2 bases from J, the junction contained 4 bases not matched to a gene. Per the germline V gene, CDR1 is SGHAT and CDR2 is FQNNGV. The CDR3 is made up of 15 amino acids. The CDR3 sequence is CASSLGLADQETQYF. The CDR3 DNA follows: TGTGCCAGCAGCTTAGGGCTAGCGGATCAAGAGACCCAGTACTTC. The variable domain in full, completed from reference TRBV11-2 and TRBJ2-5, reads EAGVAQSPRYKIIEKRQSVAFWCNPISGHATLYWYQQILGQGPKLLIQFQNNGVVDDSQLPKDRFSAERLKGVDSTLKIQPAKLEDSAVYLCASSLGLADQETQYFGPGTRLLVL.

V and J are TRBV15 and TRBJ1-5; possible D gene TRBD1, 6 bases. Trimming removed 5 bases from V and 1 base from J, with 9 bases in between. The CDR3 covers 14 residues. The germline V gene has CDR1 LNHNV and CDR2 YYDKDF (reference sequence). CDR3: CATSGGLSNQPQHF. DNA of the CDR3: TGTGCCACCAGCGGGGGCCTAAGCAATCAGCCCCAGCATTTT.

CDR3 in DNA: TGTGCCAGCCAGGGACAGGCGGGGACAGATACGCAGTATTTT. Its protein is CASQGQAGTDTQYF. The V and J genes are TRBV5-8 and TRBJ2-3; TRBD1 aligns across 8 bases. The CDR3 sequence is 14 residues long. Losses at the gene ends were 7 bases for V and 3 bases for J; bases not matched to a gene: 7. Per the germline V gene, CDR1 is SGHTS and CDR2 is YDEGEE.

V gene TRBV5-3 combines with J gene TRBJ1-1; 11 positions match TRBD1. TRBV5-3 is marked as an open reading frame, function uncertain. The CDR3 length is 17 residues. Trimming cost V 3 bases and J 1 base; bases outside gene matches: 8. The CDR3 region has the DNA TGTGCCAGAAGCTCTCCCCGGGACAGGGGGGAGAACACTGAAGCTTTCTTT. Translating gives CARSSPRDRGENTEAFF.

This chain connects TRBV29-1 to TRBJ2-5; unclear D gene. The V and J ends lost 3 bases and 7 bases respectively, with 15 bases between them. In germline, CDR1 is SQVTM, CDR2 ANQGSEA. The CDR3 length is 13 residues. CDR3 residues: CSVDRQVMGTQYF. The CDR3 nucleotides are TGCAGCGTTGATCGCCAGGTAATGGGGACCCAGTACTTC. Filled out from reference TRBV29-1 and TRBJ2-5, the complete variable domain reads SAVISQKPSRDICQRGTSLTIQCQVDSQVTMMFWYRQQPGQSLTLIATANQGSEATYESGFVIDKFPISRPNLTFSTLTVSNMSPEDSSIYLCSVDRQVMGTQYFGPGTRLLVL.

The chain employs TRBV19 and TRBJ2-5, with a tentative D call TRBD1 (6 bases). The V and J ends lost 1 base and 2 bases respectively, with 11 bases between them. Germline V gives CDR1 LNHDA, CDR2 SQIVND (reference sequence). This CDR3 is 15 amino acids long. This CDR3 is CASSIASRGQETQYF. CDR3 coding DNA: TGTGCCAGTAGTATAGCAAGCAGGGGACAAGAGACCCAGTACTTC.

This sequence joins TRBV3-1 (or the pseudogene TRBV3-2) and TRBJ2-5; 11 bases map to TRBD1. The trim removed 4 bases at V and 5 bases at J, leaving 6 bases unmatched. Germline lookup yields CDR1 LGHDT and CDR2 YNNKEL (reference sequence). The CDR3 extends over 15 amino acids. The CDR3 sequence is CASSLRTGGFETQYF. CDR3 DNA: TGTGCCAGCAGCCTAAGGACAGGGGGCTTCGAGACCCAGTACTTC.

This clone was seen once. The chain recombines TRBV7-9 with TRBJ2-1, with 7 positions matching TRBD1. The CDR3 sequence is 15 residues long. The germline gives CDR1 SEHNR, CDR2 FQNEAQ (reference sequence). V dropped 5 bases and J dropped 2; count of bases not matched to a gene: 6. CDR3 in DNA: TGTGCCAGCAGCCGGACAGGAGAAACCTACAATGAGCAGTTCTTC. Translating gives CASSRTGETYNEQFF. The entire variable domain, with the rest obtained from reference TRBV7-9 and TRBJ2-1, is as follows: DTGVSQNPRHKITKRGQNVTFRCDPISEHNRLYWYRQTLGQGPEFLTYFQNEAQLEKSRLLSDRFSAERPKGSFSTLEIQRTEQGDSAMYLCASSRTGETYNEQFFGPGTRLTVL.

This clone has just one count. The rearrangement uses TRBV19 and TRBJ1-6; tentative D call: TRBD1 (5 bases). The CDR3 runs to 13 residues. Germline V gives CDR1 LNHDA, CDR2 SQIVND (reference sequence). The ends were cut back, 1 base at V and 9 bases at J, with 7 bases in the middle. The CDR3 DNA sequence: TGTGCCAGTAGTATAGGGGGACTTTCACCCCTCCACTTT. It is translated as CASSIGGLSPLHF.

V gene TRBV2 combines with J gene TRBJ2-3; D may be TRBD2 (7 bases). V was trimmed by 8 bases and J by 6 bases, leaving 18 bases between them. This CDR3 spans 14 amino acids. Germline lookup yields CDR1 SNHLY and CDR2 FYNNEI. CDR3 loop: CASQRFGGADTQYF. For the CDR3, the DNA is TGTGCCAGCCAACGGTTTGGGGGGGCTGATACGCAGTATTTT.

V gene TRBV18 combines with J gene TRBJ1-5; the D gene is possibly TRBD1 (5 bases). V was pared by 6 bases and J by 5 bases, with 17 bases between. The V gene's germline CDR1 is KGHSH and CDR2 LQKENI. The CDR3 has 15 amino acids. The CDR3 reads CASSAGQGQDQPQHF. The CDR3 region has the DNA TGTGCCAGCTCGGCGGGGCAGGGCCAGGATCAGCCCCAGCATTTT.

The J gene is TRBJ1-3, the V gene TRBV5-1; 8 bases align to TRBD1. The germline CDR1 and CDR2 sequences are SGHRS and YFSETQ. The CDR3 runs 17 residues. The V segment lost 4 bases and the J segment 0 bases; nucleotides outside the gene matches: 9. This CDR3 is CASSPGQAIFSGNTIYF. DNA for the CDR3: TGCGCCAGCAGCCCGGGACAGGCGATTTTCTCTGGAAACACCATATATTTT.

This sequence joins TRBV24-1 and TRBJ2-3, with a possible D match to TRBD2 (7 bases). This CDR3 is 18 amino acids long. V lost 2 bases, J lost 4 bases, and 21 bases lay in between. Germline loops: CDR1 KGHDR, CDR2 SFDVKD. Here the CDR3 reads CATSDSRWGREPPDTQYF. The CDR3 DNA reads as TGTGCCACCAGTGATTCCCGCTGGGGGCGGGAGCCTCCAGATACGCAGTATTTT.